Shown below are 23 T cell receptor beta chains from a single sample sequenced in a study of blood T cell repertoires in COVID-19. This table comes from immunoSEQ multiplex PCR, and its TCRdb copy is limited to in-frame clones, with some not included. The sample holds 130,000 to 150,000 clones, around four fifths seen once. Sample: peripheral blood. These receptors all stem from a human donor in a cohort sampled during active COVID-19.

As for this clone: This sample includes further DNA sequences coding for the same CDR3. This chain connects TRBV5-1 to TRBJ1-1; 9 bases are a match to TRBD1. V lost 4 bases and J lost 1; bases outside the gene matches: 2. The CDR3 is 14 residues long. Looked up from germline, CDR1 is SGHRS and CDR2 is YFSETQ. This chain's CDR3 is CASSLDRGNTEAFF. Here the CDR3 DNA reads TGCGCCAGCAGCCTGGACAGGGGGAACACTGAAGCTTTCTTT.

This chain joins TRBV19 and TRBJ2-5; 11 bases are a match to TRBD2. Germline trimming cut 5 bases from V and 4 bases from J; bases unmatched to any gene: 3. Germline assignment: CDR1 LNHDA and CDR2 SQIVND (reference sequence). The CDR3 is 14 residues long. CDR3 sequence reads: CASSVSGRGETQYF. The CDR3 DNA reads TGTGCCAGTAGTGTTAGCGGGAGGGGAGAGACCCAGTACTTC.

The chain links TRBV7-9 to TRBJ1-4; TRBD1 might be the D (5 bases). This CDR3 is built from 14 residues. The germline V gene has CDR1 SEHNR and CDR2 FQNEAQ (reference sequence). The germline V and J ends were trimmed by 5 bases and 6 bases, with 13 bases remaining between them. The CDR3 DNA reads TGTGCCAGCAGCCAGGGACTAGGGGATGAAAAACTGTTTTTT. Its protein is CASSQGLGDEKLFF.

The chain employs TRBV2 and TRBJ1-2; a weak D match, TRBD1 (6 bases). The CDR3 runs to 15 residues. V lost 6 bases, J lost 7 bases, and 21 bases lay in between. The V gene's germline CDR1 is SNHLY and CDR2 FYNNEI. CDR3 nucleotides: TGTGCCAGCAGCCCGGGGGGCCGGAAAGGCCGTGGCTACACCTTC. Translating gives CASSPGGRKGRGYTF. Filled out from reference TRBV2 and TRBJ1-2, the complete variable domain reads EPEVTQTPSHQVTQMGQEVILRCVPISNHLYFYWYRQILGQKVEFLVSFYNNEISEKSEIFDDQFSVERPDGSNFTLKIRSTKLEDSAMYFCASSPGGRKGRGYTFGSGTRLTVV.

The chain uses TRBV11-2 and TRBJ2-7; no clear D gene. Trimming shortened V by 8 bases and J by 3 bases, and 5 bases separated the two germline ends. CDR3 length: 10 residues. Germline loops: CDR1 SGHAT, CDR2 FQNNGV. Here the CDR3 reads CASGLYEQYF. The CDR3 nucleotides are TGTGCCAGCGGCCTCTACGAGCAGTACTTC.

The rearrangement uses TRBV19 and TRBJ1-5; 9 bases agree with TRBD1. With 7 bases clipped from V and 4 bases from J, the junction kept 17 bases outside the gene matches. The germline gives CDR1 LNHDA, CDR2 SQIVND (reference sequence). The CDR3 totals 18 residues. CDR3 DNA: TGTGCCAGTAAAAGGGGGCTGACAGGGGGTCGTGCAAATCAGCCCCAGCATTTT. This sequence encodes CASKRGLTGGRANQPQHF. Variable domain in full (rest from reference TRBV19 and TRBJ1-5): DGGITQSPKYLFRKEGQNVTLSCEQNLNHDAMYWYRQDPGQGLRLIYYSQIVNDFQKGDIAEGYSVSREKKESFPLTVTSAQKNPTAFYLCASKRGLTGGRANQPQHFGDGTRLSIL.

This clone was seen a single time. The chain links TRBV7-3 to TRBJ2-3, with 9 bases lining up with TRBD2. The germline gives CDR1 SGHTA, CDR2 FQGTGA. The junction had 3 bases not matched to a gene; V was cut back by 5 bases and J by 6 bases. This CDR3 comprises 13 residues. CDR3 amino acids: CASSPSGRDTQYF. CDR3 nucleotide sequence: TGTGCCAGCAGCCCGAGCGGGAGGGATACGCAGTATTTT. Together with reference TRBV7-3 and TRBJ2-3, the CDR3 gives the full variable domain: GAGVSQTPSNKVTEKGKYVELRCDPISGHTALYWYRQSLGQGPEFLIYFQGTGAADDSGLPNDRFFAVRPEGSVSTLKIQRTERGDSAVYLCASSPSGRDTQYFGPGTRLTVL.

The J gene is TRBJ1-4, the V gene TRBV6-6; 10 nucleotides match TRBD1. CDR3 length: 15 residues. Germline loops: CDR1 MNHNY, CDR2 SVGAGI (reference sequence). The ends lost 6 bases at V and 7 bases at J; junction bases unmatched: 8. CDR3 DNA: TGTGCCAGCAGGACCCGACAGGGGGCGGGTGAAAAACTGTTTTTT. Translation: CASRTRQGAGEKLFF.

This clone was counted between two and nine times. This rearrangement joins TRBV5-1 to TRBJ1-3; no clear D. Trimming left V 3 bases short and J 2 bases short, with 3 bases between. The CDR3 covers 12 residues. CDR1 is SGHRS and CDR2 is YFSETQ in the germline V gene. The CDR3 coding sequence is TGCGCCAGCAGCTCTCCTGGAAACACCATATATTTT. This gives the protein CASSSPGNTIYF.

V and J are TRBV6-4 and TRBJ1-1; the D gene is possibly TRBD1 (6 bases). This CDR3 has 14 amino acids. Trimming took off 2 bases at V and 4 bases at J, with 11 bases between the two ends. Germline-derived CDR1 and CDR2 are MRHNA and SNTAGT. This CDR3 reads CASSDTNRATEAFF. The CDR3 DNA follows: TGTGCCAGCAGTGACACAAACAGGGCCACTGAAGCTTTCTTT.

The V gene is TRBV27, the J gene TRBJ1-2, with a tentative D call TRBD1 (5 bases). CDR3 length equals 14 residues. Between the trimmed V and J ends, which lost 4 bases and 7 bases, there was a span of 16 bases. The germline gives CDR1 MNHEY, CDR2 SMNVEV (reference sequence). The chain's CDR3 is CASSWDGRGGGYTF. CDR3 bases: TGTGCCAGCAGTTGGGACGGCCGGGGGGGTGGCTACACCTTC.

The rearrangement joins TRBV10-3 to TRBJ1-6, with unresolved D. The germline gives CDR1 ENHRY, CDR2 SYGVKD. The CDR3 contains 14 residues. Trimming removed 2 bases at V and 7 bases at J, with 9 bases between. The chain's CDR3 is CAISERSQNSPLHF. The CDR3 DNA reads TGTGCCATCAGTGAGAGATCACAAAATTCACCCCTCCACTTT.

This clone showed up just once. The rearrangement joins TRBV5-4 to TRBJ2-2; TRBD1 matches at 8 bases. CDR1 and CDR2 (germline): SGHNT, YYREEE (reference sequence). Germline trimming cut 4 bases from V and 7 bases from J; bases unmatched to any gene: 12. This CDR3 has 16 residues. The CDR3 protein is CASSPRRQGNGGELFF. CDR3 bases: TGTGCCAGCAGCCCTCGGAGACAGGGGAATGGCGGGGAGCTGTTTTTT.

The J gene is TRBJ1-2, the V gene TRBV7-9; TRBD1 agrees at 11 bases. CDR1 is SEHNR and CDR2 is FQNEAQ in the germline V gene (reference sequence). V trimming: 5 bases; J trimming: 8 bases; junction bases outside the gene matches: 10. The CDR3 extends over 15 amino acids. Written as DNA, the CDR3 is TGTGCCAGCAGCAAAGGACAGGGGGCCCTTGGAGGCTACACCTTC. Its protein is CASSKGQGALGGYTF.

The genes are TRBV28 and TRBJ1-2, with D unclear. Germline CDR1 and CDR2: MDHEN and SYDVKM. CDR3 length equals 11 residues. Trimming pared 11 bases from V and 5 bases from J, leaving 12 bases between. This chain's CDR3 is CAVSFRYGYTF. CDR3 coding DNA: TGTGCCGTCTCCTTTCGGTATGGCTACACCTTC.

This clone was detected a few times. This sequence joins TRBV30 and TRBJ1-3; 8 nucleotides match TRBD1. Germline V gene data show CDR1 as GTSNPN and CDR2 as SVGIG (reference sequence). The CDR3 has 15 residues. Trimming removed 1 base from V and 4 bases from J; junction bases left unmatched: 6. The CDR3 DNA sequence: TGTGCCTGGAGTGGAGGGACAGGTAGAGGAAACACCATATATTTT. Translation gives CAWSGGTGRGNTIYF.

The rearrangement links TRBV5-4 to TRBJ2-6; 7 nucleotides agree with TRBD1. Germline CDR1 SGHNT, CDR2 YYREEE (reference sequence). The length of the CDR3 is 16 residues. The junction had 4 bases not matched to a gene; V was cut back by 4 bases and J by 0 bases. The CDR3 here is CASSGEGASGANVLTF. For the CDR3, the DNA is TGTGCCAGCAGCGGTGAGGGGGCCTCTGGGGCCAACGTCCTGACTTTC.

J is TRBJ1-2 and V is TRBV12-3 or TRBV12-4; D gene ambiguous. V gave up 6 bases and J gave up 4 bases, with 9 bases separating them. The CDR3 contains 12 residues. CDR3 DNA: TGTGCCAGCAGCCAGAGGATCTATGGCTACACCTTC. Translation gives CASSQRIYGYTF.

V usage is TRBV4-1 and J usage is TRBJ1-2; the D gene is possibly TRBD1 (6 bases). With 3 bases removed from V and 1 base from J, the gap between germline ends came to 9 bases. Per the germline V gene, CDR1 is MGHRA and CDR2 is YSYEKL. The CDR3 contains 14 residues. CDR3 in amino acids: CASSHEDSNYGYTF. For the CDR3, the DNA is TGCGCCAGCAGCCATGAGGACAGTAACTATGGCTACACCTTC.

This clone was observed a single time. The chain is built from TRBV5-1 and TRBJ2-1; the match to TRBD2 covers 12 bases. Trimming at V came to 4 bases and at J to 8 bases, leaving 10 bases not matched to a gene. CDR1 is SGHRS, CDR2 YFSETQ, per germline. The CDR3 is 16 amino acids. CDR3 DNA sequence: TGCGCCAGCAGCCGAGCGAGACTAGCGGGGGTCGATGAGCAGTTCTTC. It encodes CASSRARLAGVDEQFF.

This clone appeared once. V usage is TRBV6-1 and J usage is TRBJ2-7; D perhaps matches TRBD1 (6 bases). Trimming cost V 8 bases and J 7 bases, with 18 bases left between them. CDR3 size: 13 residues. The V gene's germline CDR1 is MNHNS and CDR2 SASEGT. CDR3 nucleotides: TGTGCCAGCGGCAGGGGAAAATCGGGGGAGCAGTACTTC. It is translated as CASGRGKSGEQYF.

The J gene is TRBJ1-5, the V gene TRBV7-9, with 10 bases matching TRBD1. The V gene's germline CDR1 is SEHNR and CDR2 FQNEAQ (reference sequence). The length of the CDR3 is 14 residues. V was pared by 4 bases and J by 4 bases, with 1 base of the junction left unmatched. CDR3 in DNA: TGTGCCAGCAGCTGGGGACAGGGGAATCAGCCCCAGCATTTT. Its translation: CASSWGQGNQPQHF.

The rearrangement joins TRBV6-5 to TRBJ1-2, with TRBD1 matching over 8 bases. The CDR3 runs to 14 residues. Germline CDR1 reads MNHEY; CDR2 reads SVGAGI. Trimming cost V 6 bases and J 4 bases; bases outside gene matches: 7. The CDR3 DNA reads TGTGCCAGCAGGGGCAGGGGGCAGGGCTATGGCTACACCTTC. Its protein is CASRGRGQGYGYTF.